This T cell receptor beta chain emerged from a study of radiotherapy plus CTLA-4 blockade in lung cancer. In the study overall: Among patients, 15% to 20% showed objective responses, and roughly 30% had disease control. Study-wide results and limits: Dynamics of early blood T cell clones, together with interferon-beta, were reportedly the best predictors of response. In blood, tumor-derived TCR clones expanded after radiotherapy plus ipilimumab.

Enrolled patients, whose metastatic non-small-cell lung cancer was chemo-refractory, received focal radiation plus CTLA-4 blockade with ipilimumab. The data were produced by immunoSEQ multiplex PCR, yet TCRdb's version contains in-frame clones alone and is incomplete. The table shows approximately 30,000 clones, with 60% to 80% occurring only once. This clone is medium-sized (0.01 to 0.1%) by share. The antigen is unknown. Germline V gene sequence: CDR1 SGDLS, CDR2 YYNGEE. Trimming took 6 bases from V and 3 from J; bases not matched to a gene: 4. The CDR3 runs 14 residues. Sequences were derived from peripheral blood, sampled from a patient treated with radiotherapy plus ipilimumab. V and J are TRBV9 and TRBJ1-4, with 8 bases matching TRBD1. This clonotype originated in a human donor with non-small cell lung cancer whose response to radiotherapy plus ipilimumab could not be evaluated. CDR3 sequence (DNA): TGTGCCAGCAACAAACAGGGGGCTAATGAAAAACTGTTTTTT. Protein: CASNKQGANEKLFF. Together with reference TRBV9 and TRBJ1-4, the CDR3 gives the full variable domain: DSGVTQTPKHLITATGQRVTLRCSPRSGDLSVYWYQQSLDQGLQFLIQYYNGEERAKGNILERFSAQQFPDLHSELNLSSLELGDSALYFCASNKQGANEKLFFGSGTQLSVL.